These 29 T cell receptor beta chains were sequenced from one sample in a study of blood T cell repertoires in COVID-19. Measured with immunoSEQ multiplex PCR; TCRdb has only the in-frame clones, and not every one. The sample lists about 150,000 clones, about 83% seen once, with about 5% in the top ten. The sample was peripheral blood. Receptors were obtained from a human donor in a cohort sampled during active COVID-19.

This clone was recorded once. The chain is built from TRBV27 and TRBJ2-3; a possible D gene is TRBD1 (6 bases). Germline V CDR1 and CDR2: MNHEY, SMNVEV (reference sequence). V lost 8 bases and J lost 1, with 25 bases in between. The CDR3 is 18 residues long. CDR3: CASARQSPGARGTDTQYF. The CDR3 DNA follows: TGTGCCAGCGCCAGGCAGTCTCCAGGGGCCCGGGGCACAGATACGCAGTATTTT.

The chain joins TRBV4-1 to TRBJ2-1; no clear D. This CDR3 region has 12 residues. CDR1 and CDR2 (germline): MGHRA, YSYEKL. The V end lost 1 base, the J end lost 4 bases, and 2 bases lay between the germline ends. This CDR3 is CASSQVYNEQFF. DNA for the CDR3: TGCGCCAGCAGCCAAGTATACAATGAGCAGTTCTTC.

Of note for this clone: The sample contains more than one DNA sequence encoding this CDR3. This chain links TRBV19 with TRBJ1-5, with 9 bases fitting TRBD1. Trimming took 3 bases from V and 1 from J; bases not matched to a gene: 1. Per germline, CDR1 LNHDA and CDR2 SQIVND (reference sequence). The CDR3 consists of 15 residues. The CDR3 region has the DNA TGTGCCAGTAGTATCGACAGGGGGAGCAATCAGCCCCAGCATTTT. It yields the protein CASSIDRGSNQPQHF. The variable domain in full, completed from reference TRBV19 and TRBJ1-5, reads DGGITQSPKYLFRKEGQNVTLSCEQNLNHDAMYWYRQDPGQGLRLIYYSQIVNDFQKGDIAEGYSVSREKKESFPLTVTSAQKNPTAFYLCASSIDRGSNQPQHFGDGTRLSIL.

The gene calls are TRBV11-3 and TRBJ2-2; D might be TRBD1 (6 bases). The CDR3 is made up of 17 amino acids. CDR1 and CDR2 (germline): SGHNT, YENEEA. V lost 1 base to trimming and J lost 3 bases, with 15 bases between them. The CDR3: CASSLVQGPVDTGELFF. In DNA form, the CDR3 reads TGTGCCAGCAGCTTAGTACAGGGCCCCGTTGACACCGGGGAGCTGTTTTTT. Supplemented by reference TRBV11-3 and TRBJ2-2, the full variable domain reads EAGVVQSPRYKIIEKKQPVAFWCNPISGHNTLYWYLQNLGQGPELLIRYENEEAVDDSQLPKDRFSAERLKGVDSTLKIQPAELGDSAVYLCASSLVQGPVDTGELFFGEGSRLTVL.

This clone occurred once. The rearrangement joins TRBV4-2 to TRBJ2-2; 11 nucleotides align to TRBD2. The V segment lost 6 bases and the J segment 0 bases; nucleotides outside the gene matches: 6. Germline V gives CDR1 LGHNA, CDR2 YNFKEQ. The CDR3 runs to 17 residues. CDR3 sequence: CASRPTSGGANTGELFF. Here the CDR3 DNA reads TGTGCCAGCAGGCCAACTAGCGGGGGAGCGAACACCGGGGAGCTGTTTTTT.

This rearrangement joins TRBV18 to TRBJ1-1; no clear D. Germline CDR1 reads KGHSH; CDR2 reads LQKENI. The CDR3 totals 14 residues. The V and J ends lost 2 bases and 0 bases respectively, with 7 bases between them. Here the CDR3 DNA reads TGTGCCAGCTCACCATGGGAGATGAACACTGAAGCTTTCTTT. Protein product: CASSPWEMNTEAFF.

This chain joins TRBV5-1 and TRBJ2-7, with TRBD1 matching 9 bases. Germline loops: CDR1 SGHRS, CDR2 YFSETQ. The CDR3 totals 15 residues. The V gene end was trimmed by 6 bases and the J gene end by 4 bases; junction bases not matched to a gene: 11. The CDR3 region is CASTFPGQGKYEQYF. CDR3 in DNA: TGCGCCAGCACCTTCCCCGGACAGGGGAAGTACGAGCAGTACTTC.

The chain joins TRBV5-4 to TRBJ2-7, with TRBD1 as a possible D gene (7 bases). Germline assignment: CDR1 SGHNT and CDR2 YYREEE (reference sequence). This CDR3 has 15 amino acids. Trimming took off 2 bases at V and 4 bases at J, with 16 bases between the two ends. Written as DNA, the CDR3 is TGTGCCAGCAGCTTTCAGGGGGGCCGAGCGTACGAGCAGTACTTC. This encodes CASSFQGGRAYEQYF.

The J gene is TRBJ2-7, the V gene TRBV3-1 (or the pseudogene TRBV3-2); weak D call: TRBD2 (7 bases). From germline, CDR1 is LGHDT and CDR2 YNNKEL (reference sequence). This CDR3 region has 15 residues. V was cut by 2 bases and J by 6 bases, with 17 bases left in between. The CDR3 region is CASSQMRGRALEQYF. CDR3 nucleotide sequence: TGTGCCAGCAGCCAAATGAGGGGGAGGGCTCTCGAGCAGTACTTC.

The rearrangement links TRBV30 to TRBJ1-3; the D is unclear. V shed 1 base and J shed 5 bases, with 6 bases lying between them. The CDR3 sequence is 12 residues long. Germline V gene lookup returns CDR1 GTSNPN and CDR2 SVGIG (reference sequence). The chain's CDR3 is CAWSGDRNTIYF. CDR3 DNA: TGTGCCTGGAGTGGCGATCGAAACACCATATATTTT.

Only one count was recorded for this clone. V usage is TRBV7-8 and J usage is TRBJ2-7; D not certain. Trimming removed 2 bases from V and 7 bases from J, with 15 bases in between. Germline CDR1 reads SGHVS; CDR2 reads FQNEAQ. The CDR3 runs 14 residues. As DNA, the CDR3 is TGTGCCAGCAGCTTAACTGAGGTGGGTCGTGAGCAGTACTTC. Translating gives CASSLTEVGREQYF.

The rearrangement uses TRBV6-6 and TRBJ2-7; no firm D call. Trimming took off 5 bases at V and 6 bases at J, with 8 bases between the two ends. CDR1 is MNHNY and CDR2 is SVGAGI in the germline V gene (reference sequence). This CDR3 has 11 amino acids. The CDR3: CASSVRSEQYF. CDR3 in DNA: TGTGCCAGCAGTGTGAGGTCCGAGCAGTACTTC.

This chain uses TRBV30 with TRBJ2-2; TRBD2 agrees at 11 bases. The V gene end was trimmed by 6 bases and the J gene end by 7 bases; junction bases not matched to a gene: 4. CDR1 and CDR2 (germline): GTSNPN, SVGIG (reference sequence). The CDR3 has 13 residues. In DNA, the CDR3 is TGTGCCTGTACTAGCGGGGGAGGCGGGGAGCTGTTTTTT. This gives the protein CACTSGGGGELFF.

V usage is TRBV6-1 and J usage is TRBJ1-4; a weak D match, TRBD1 (6 bases). Germline lookup yields CDR1 MNHNS and CDR2 SASEGT. V dropped 0 bases and J dropped 7 bases, with 15 bases sitting between them. The CDR3 length is 16 residues. CDR3 sequence: CASSEAWGLRGEKLFF. In nucleotides, the CDR3 is TGTGCCAGCAGTGAAGCGTGGGGGCTCCGGGGTGAAAAACTGTTTTTT.

The rearrangement joins TRBV29-1 to TRBJ2-1, with 10 bases identical to TRBD2. V was pared by 6 bases and J by 8 bases, with 1 base of the junction left unmatched. In germline, CDR1 is SQVTM, CDR2 ANQGSEA. The CDR3 consists of 11 residues. The CDR3 region is CSVGTSDEQFF. The CDR3 DNA follows: TGCAGCGTCGGGACTAGCGATGAGCAGTTCTTC.

This rearrangement joins TRBV27 to TRBJ1-2; 12 nucleotides align to TRBD1. The CDR3 has 13 residues. With 8 bases clipped from V and 4 bases from J, the junction kept 2 bases outside the gene matches. Germline loops: CDR1 MNHEY, CDR2 SMNVEV (reference sequence). CDR3 amino acids: CASGTGGSYGYTF. CDR3 nucleotides: TGTGCCAGCGGGACAGGGGGCTCCTATGGCTACACCTTC.

V gene TRBV30 combines with J gene TRBJ2-5; no firm D call. Germline V CDR1 and CDR2: GTSNPN, SVGIG (reference sequence). V lost 2 bases to trimming and J lost 2 bases, with 3 bases between them. The CDR3 runs to 11 residues. This CDR3 reads CAWSLQETQYF. The DNA for the CDR3 is TGTGCCTGGAGTCTACAAGAGACCCAGTACTTC. Filled out from reference TRBV30 and TRBJ2-5, the complete variable domain reads SQTIHQWPATLVQPVGSPLSLECTVEGTSNPNLYWYRQAAGRGLQLLFYSVGIGQISSEVPQNLSASRPQDRQFILSSKKLLLSDSGFYLCAWSLQETQYFGPGTRLLVL.

The sample holds one count of this clone. The V gene is TRBV4-3, the J gene TRBJ1-4, with D perhaps matching TRBD1 (6 bases). V was pared by 4 bases and J by 7 bases, with 16 bases between. Germline loops: CDR1 LGHNA, CDR2 YSLEER. The CDR3 has 15 amino acids. The chain's CDR3 is CASSPARGGPEKLFF. In DNA, the CDR3 is TGCGCCAGCAGCCCAGCGAGGGGGGGGCCTGAAAAACTGTTTTTT.

V gene TRBV5-1 combines with J gene TRBJ1-5; D possibly corresponds to TRBD1 (6 bases). The CDR3 has 17 amino acids. The germline CDR1 and CDR2 sequences are SGHRS and YFSETQ. The germline V and J ends were trimmed by 3 bases and 4 bases, with 20 bases remaining between them. The CDR3 reads CASSCTTKGHGNQPQHF. Written as DNA, the CDR3 is TGCGCCAGCAGCTGTACTACAAAGGGACACGGAAATCAGCCCCAGCATTTT.

The chain uses TRBV7-8 and TRBJ1-2, with a possible D match to TRBD1 (6 bases). The CDR3 is 17 residues long. Trimming cost V 2 bases and J 3 bases, with 19 bases left between them. CDR1 is SGHVS, CDR2 FQNEAQ, per germline. CDR3 DNA: TGTGCCAGCAGCTTATCTCCGACCTTGGGGGCCTACTATGGCTACACCTTC. Translated, it gives CASSLSPTLGAYYGYTF.

The chain has TRBV19 and TRBJ1-2; 8 bases are a match to TRBD1. Trimming at V came to 6 bases and at J to 6 bases, leaving 15 bases not matched to a gene. The CDR3 covers 16 residues. The germline V gene encodes CDR1 LNHDA and CDR2 SQIVND (reference sequence). DNA of the CDR3: TGTGCCAGTAGGGCCCAGGGGGCCGATCCCCTCGATGGCTACACCTTC. Translation gives CASRAQGADPLDGYTF.

This rearrangement joins TRBV28 to TRBJ2-3; 10 positions agree with TRBD2. The V gene end was trimmed by 3 bases and the J gene end by 4 bases; junction bases not matched to a gene: 16. The germline gives CDR1 MDHEN, CDR2 SYDVKM. The CDR3 covers 19 residues. The CDR3 sequence is CASSFWGRLAGELADTQYF. CDR3 in DNA: TGTGCCAGCAGTTTTTGGGGGAGGCTAGCGGGAGAGTTAGCAGATACGCAGTATTTT.

The chain links TRBV19 to TRBJ2-5, with TRBD1 matching over 7 bases. V lost 6 bases, J lost 4 bases, and 8 bases stayed unmatched. CDR3 length equals 14 residues. Germline-derived CDR1 and CDR2 are LNHDA and SQIVND (reference sequence). This CDR3 reads CASSRDSAIETQYF. CDR3 coding DNA: TGTGCCAGTAGCCGGGACAGCGCGATAGAGACCCAGTACTTC. Looking up the rest from reference TRBV19 and TRBJ2-5 gives the full variable domain: DGGITQSPKYLFRKEGQNVTLSCEQNLNHDAMYWYRQDPGQGLRLIYYSQIVNDFQKGDIAEGYSVSREKKESFPLTVTSAQKNPTAFYLCASSRDSAIETQYFGPGTRLLVL.

This clone was observed a single time. The sample contains more than one DNA sequence encoding this CDR3. The V and J genes are TRBV27 and TRBJ2-7; TRBD1 matches at 9 bases. Germline loops: CDR1 MNHEY, CDR2 SMNVEV (reference sequence). V trimming: 3 bases; J trimming: 4 bases; junction bases outside the gene matches: 1. This CDR3 has 13 residues. CDR3 amino acids: CASSLDRGYEQYF. CDR3 nucleotides: TGTGCCAGCAGTTTGGACAGGGGTTACGAGCAGTACTTC.

The V and J genes are TRBV5-8 and TRBJ2-1; 7 bases are shared with TRBD2. After removal of 6 bases from V and 4 bases from J, the junction contained 10 bases not matched to a gene. Germline assignment: CDR1 SGHTS and CDR2 YDEGEE. This CDR3 region has 15 residues. CDR3 bases: TGTGCCAGCACCCCCCGAGCACTAGCGTACAATGAGCAGTTCTTC. Protein: CASTPRALAYNEQFF.

This clone was detected a few times. V usage is TRBV5-1 and J usage is TRBJ1-1; 7 bases are a match to TRBD1. V dropped 0 bases and J dropped 5; count of bases not matched to a gene: 10. The CDR3 consists of 16 residues. From germline, CDR1 is SGHRS and CDR2 YFSETQ. CDR3 amino acids: CASSLGGTGVGTEAFF. As DNA, the CDR3 is TGCGCCAGCAGCTTGGGTGGAACAGGGGTTGGGACTGAAGCTTTCTTT.

The genes are TRBV19 and TRBJ2-6, with D possibly matching TRBD1 (6 bases). Germline CDR1 and CDR2: LNHDA and SQIVND (reference sequence). The V gene lost 3 bases and the J gene lost 4 bases, with 16 bases spanning the gap. The CDR3 runs to 17 residues. CDR3 protein: CASSMPLTGPGANVLTF. The CDR3 DNA reads TGTGCCAGTAGTATGCCCCTGACAGGCCCCGGGGCCAACGTCCTGACTTTC. Full variable domain (outside the CDR3, taken from reference TRBV19 and TRBJ2-6): DGGITQSPKYLFRKEGQNVTLSCEQNLNHDAMYWYRQDPGQGLRLIYYSQIVNDFQKGDIAEGYSVSREKKESFPLTVTSAQKNPTAFYLCASSMPLTGPGANVLTFGAGSRLTVL.

V gene TRBV9 combines with J gene TRBJ2-7, with TRBD1 matching over 8 bases. V dropped 4 bases and J dropped 3; count of bases not matched to a gene: 6. The CDR3 is 14 residues long. In germline, CDR1 is SGDLS, CDR2 YYNGEE. In DNA form, the CDR3 reads TGTGCCAGCAGCCCTCAGACAGGGGTCTACGAGCAGTACTTC. Translated, it gives CASSPQTGVYEQYF.

The chain employs TRBV5-1 and TRBJ2-2; D is perhaps TRBD2 (5 bases). This CDR3 spans 13 amino acids. Germline CDR1 reads SGHRS; CDR2 reads YFSETQ. The V end was cut by 0 bases, the J end by 5 bases, with 5 bases between. The CDR3 sequence: CASSLGRTGELFF. The CDR3 bases are TGCGCCAGCAGCTTGGGGAGGACCGGGGAGCTGTTTTTT.